This entry describes one T cell receptor beta chain. Its antigen is not identified. Built from TCR beta cDNA, the libraries had unique molecular identifiers in them. With about 0.85 to 10 million T cells as the source, a few hundred thousand cDNA molecules resulted. TCRdb re-called the PCR reads with MiXCR, one entry per CDR3 protein. The data show 820,000 or so distinct CDR3 sequences, roughly 50% seen once. The CDR3 extends over 14 amino acids. From germline, CDR1 is SGHRS and CDR2 YFSETQ. V lost 2 bases and J lost 0, with 9 bases in between. This record comes from a study of post-analysis software for immune sequencing data. General observations from the study: In patients, 4 to 6 TRBV segments were more frequent than in controls, with TRBV5-6, TRBV5-1 and TRBV20-1 among them. F measure grouped same-batch samples tightly together. Multiple sclerosis patients showed significantly lower normalized Chao1 diversity than controls did.

The V call is TRBV5-1, the J call TRBJ2-7; D is unclear. The sequenced material came from blood. The receptor comes from a girl aged 5-17 years with multiple sclerosis. The chain's CDR3 is CASSFVESSYEQYF. CDR3 sequence (DNA): TGCGCCAGCAGCTTTGTCGAGAGCTCCTACGAGCAGTACTTC.